These 24 T cell receptor beta chains came from one sample sequenced in a study of tumor T cells in aggressive B-cell lymphoma. Repertoires were generated with immunoSEQ multiplex PCR, while TCRdb's copy carries only in-frame clones and drops some. This sample yields 450 to 700 clones, of which 85% to 90% are seen a single time; around 16% belongs to the top ten. The sequencing input was tumor tissue. The receptors stem from an adult with diffuse large B cell lymphoma.

CDR3 region: CASSLGTQTNIQYF. CDR3 sequence (DNA): TGTGCCAGCAGTTTGGGGACACAAACAAACATTCAGTACTTC. The chain employs TRBV6-6 and TRBJ2-4, with D perhaps TRBD1 (6 bases). Germline loops: CDR1 MNHNY, CDR2 SVGAGI (reference sequence). The V and J ends lost 4 bases and 6 bases respectively, with 13 bases between them. The CDR3 length is 14 residues.

The CDR3 sequence: CASSLAGQSSGNTIYF. The CDR3 DNA is TGCGCCAGCAGCCTGGCCGGACAGAGCTCTGGAAACACCATATATTTT. The genes are TRBV5-1 and TRBJ1-3, with D perhaps TRBD1 (6 bases). The germline V gene has CDR1 SGHRS and CDR2 YFSETQ. This CDR3 has 16 amino acids. V gave up 4 bases and J gave up 0 bases, with 14 bases separating them.

The chain links TRBV10-3 to TRBJ1-5; a possible D gene is TRBD1 (5 bases). Per the germline V gene, CDR1 is ENHRY and CDR2 is SYGVKD. This CDR3 has 13 amino acids. V dropped 7 bases and J dropped 0 bases, with 7 bases sitting between them. CDR3 DNA: TGTGCCATCAACGGGGGTAGCAATCAGCCCCAGCATTTT. As protein: CAINGGSNQPQHF.

This clone was detected only a few times. This chain connects TRBV4-1 to TRBJ1-4; 9 positions match TRBD1. The trim removed 1 base at V and 8 bases at J, leaving 8 bases unmatched. Per the germline V gene, CDR1 is MGHRA and CDR2 is YSYEKL. There are 16 residues in the CDR3. CDR3 sequence (DNA): TGCGCCAGCAGCCAAGGAATCACAGGGGGCGAAGAAAAACTGTTTTTT. Protein sequence: CASSQGITGGEEKLFF.

This clone was observed a handful of times. The chain recombines TRBV20-1 with TRBJ1-5, with D perhaps TRBD1 (6 bases). The V and J ends lost 2 bases and 12 bases respectively, with 11 bases between them. This CDR3 region has 11 residues. CDR1 is DFQATT, CDR2 SNEGSKA, per germline (reference sequence). CDR3 nucleotides: TGCAGTGCTAGAATTTGGGACAACCAGCATTTT. Translation gives CSARIWDNQHF.

The chain carries TRBV28 and TRBJ1-2; a weak D match, TRBD1 (6 bases). The CDR3 runs 14 residues. Looked up from germline, CDR1 is MDHEN and CDR2 is SYDVKM. The germline V and J ends were trimmed by 7 bases and 4 bases, with 16 bases remaining between them. The CDR3 spells CASNLRTEGYGYTF. The CDR3 nucleotides are TGTGCCAGCAACCTCCGGACAGAAGGCTATGGCTACACCTTC.

Regarding this clone: Other DNA sequences within the sample encode an identical CDR3. The chain combines TRBV5-1 with TRBJ2-3; TRBD1 is a possible D gene (8 bases). CDR1 and CDR2 (germline): SGHRS, YFSETQ. The CDR3 is 15 amino acids. V dropped 4 bases and J dropped 5 bases, with 17 bases sitting between them. For the CDR3, the DNA is TGCGCCAGCAGCGCTGGACAGGGCGGGGGAGATACGCAGTATTTT. It specifies CASSAGQGGGDTQYF.

The chain has TRBV2 and TRBJ1-1, with TRBD1 identical over 8 bases. The length of the CDR3 is 17 residues. V shed 7 bases, J shed 5 bases, and the junction held 18 bases outside the gene matches. CDR1 is SNHLY and CDR2 is FYNNEI in the germline V gene. The chain's CDR3 is CASKSPGQALPRTEAFF. The CDR3 DNA follows: TGTGCCAGCAAATCCCCGGGACAGGCGCTACCCCGAACTGAAGCTTTCTTT.

This chain connects TRBV18 to TRBJ1-1; D perhaps matches TRBD1 (6 bases). The CDR3 consists of 14 residues. Germline V gene sequence: CDR1 KGHSH, CDR2 LQKENI. Trimming shortened V by 5 bases and J by 1 base, and 11 bases separated the two germline ends. CDR3: CASSSTGTNTEAFF. CDR3 nucleotide sequence: TGTGCCAGCTCATCAACAGGGACGAACACTGAAGCTTTCTTT.

The chain links TRBV6-1 to TRBJ2-7; 10 bases line up with TRBD1. The ends lost 4 bases at V and 3 bases at J; junction bases unmatched: 6. There are 15 residues in the CDR3. Germline V gene sequence: CDR1 MNHNS, CDR2 SASEGT. This CDR3 reads CASSGVRDRGYEQYV. The CDR3 nucleotides read TGTGCCAGCAGTGGAGTCCGGGACAGGGGCTACGAGCAGTACGTC.

The chain couples TRBV6-1 to TRBJ1-6, with 8 positions matching TRBD1. This CDR3 spans 13 amino acids. Germline assignment: CDR1 MNHNS and CDR2 SASEGT. V dropped 3 bases and J dropped 9; count of bases not matched to a gene: 1. The CDR3 DNA reads as TGTGCCAGCAGTGACAGGGGGCCTTCACCCCTCCACTTT. This translates into CASSDRGPSPLHF.

The V and J genes are TRBV5-6 and TRBJ1-1, with 7 bases fitting TRBD1. Looked up from germline, CDR1 is SGHDT and CDR2 is YYEEEE. The trim removed 2 bases at V and 10 bases at J, leaving 5 bases unmatched. This CDR3 comprises 12 residues. CDR3 loop: CASSLDRVRAFF. The CDR3 bases are TGTGCCAGCAGCTTAGACAGGGTGAGAGCTTTCTTT.

CDR3 residues: CASSSRLAGESYNEQFF. The CDR3 coding sequence is TGTGCCAGCAGCTCGAGACTAGCGGGGGAATCCTACAATGAGCAGTTCTTC. The rearrangement uses TRBV7-8 and TRBJ2-1; 12 bases line up with TRBD2. The CDR3 totals 17 residues. Trimming at V came to 4 bases and at J to 1 base, leaving 5 bases not matched to a gene. CDR1 is SGHVS, CDR2 FQNEAQ, per germline.

The rearrangement uses TRBV6-6 and TRBJ1-2; no firm D call. The V gene lost 5 bases and the J gene lost 7 bases, with 11 bases spanning the gap. Germline V CDR1 and CDR2: MNHNY, SVGAGI (reference sequence). The CDR3 extends over 12 amino acids. The CDR3 sequence: CASSTREGGYTF. CDR3 bases: TGTGCCAGCAGTACGAGGGAAGGTGGCTACACCTTC.

The V and J genes are TRBV5-1 and TRBJ1-1; the match to TRBD1 covers 10 bases. Losses at the gene ends were 0 bases for V and 7 bases for J; bases not matched to a gene: 6. The CDR3 has 15 residues. Germline V CDR1 and CDR2: SGHRS, YFSETQ. The CDR3 coding sequence is TGCGCCAGCAGCTTGGGACAGGGGGCTACTTTTGAAGCTTTCTTT. This sequence encodes CASSLGQGATFEAFF.

This clone was counted only a few times. The rearrangement uses TRBV9 and TRBJ2-1; D remains unclear. The V gene's germline CDR1 is SGDLS and CDR2 YYNGEE. Trimming removed 3 bases from V and 5 bases from J, with 12 bases in between. This CDR3 has 14 residues. CDR3 region: CASSEAGSHNEQFF. The CDR3 region has the DNA TGTGCCAGCAGCGAGGCAGGATCCCACAATGAGCAGTTCTTC. Supplemented by reference TRBV9 and TRBJ2-1, the full variable domain reads DSGVTQTPKHLITATGQRVTLRCSPRSGDLSVYWYQQSLDQGLQFLIQYYNGEERAKGNILERFSAQQFPDLHSELNLSSLELGDSALYFCASSEAGSHNEQFFGPGTRLTVL.

This clone is a singleton in its sample. The chain couples TRBV5-1 to TRBJ1-4; D is unclear. The CDR3 has 14 amino acids. Germline assignment: CDR1 SGHRS and CDR2 YFSETQ. Trimming pared 0 bases from V and 5 bases from J, leaving 8 bases between. Here the CDR3 reads CASSLDQNNEKLFF. CDR3 in DNA: TGCGCCAGCAGCTTGGACCAGAACAATGAAAAACTGTTTTTT.

V gene TRBV10-3 combines with J gene TRBJ1-2; 7 positions match TRBD1. The germline V gene has CDR1 ENHRY and CDR2 SYGVKD. Losses at the gene ends were 10 bases for V and 8 bases for J; bases not matched to a gene: 13. This CDR3 has 13 residues. The CDR3: CATDEGQLGGYTF. CDR3 in DNA: TGTGCCACCGACGAGGGACAGCTGGGAGGCTACACCTTC.

This chain connects TRBV5-4 to TRBJ1-3; D gene unclear. The CDR3 runs 13 residues. V lost 3 bases and J 1 base, leaving 5 bases between the germline ends. Germline V CDR1 and CDR2: SGHNT, YYREEE (reference sequence). CDR3 region: CASSYYSGNTIYF. In DNA, the CDR3 is TGTGCCAGCAGCTACTATTCTGGAAACACCATATATTTT.

The chain carries TRBV6-6 and TRBJ1-5, with 8 bases that match TRBD1. This CDR3 is 14 amino acids long. Germline values: CDR1 MNHNY, CDR2 SVGAGI (reference sequence). Trimming took 6 bases from V and 2 from J; bases not matched to a gene: 3. CDR3 coding DNA: TGTGCCAGCAGGACGGGACAGGGCAATCAGCCCCAGCATTTT. This sequence encodes CASRTGQGNQPQHF.

V usage is TRBV4-1 and J usage is TRBJ1-5; D is undetermined. The CDR3 length is 18 residues. V was clipped by 0 bases and J by 0 bases, with 15 bases between them. Germline CDR1 MGHRA, CDR2 YSYEKL. The CDR3 here is CASSQDTPRGYSNQPQHF. CDR3 bases: TGCGCCAGCAGCCAAGATACTCCCCGAGGCTATAGCAATCAGCCCCAGCATTTT.

The CDR3 nucleotides are TGTGCCAGCAGCTCTATTGGGGGGGGACCCACTGAAGCTTTCTTT. Its translation: CASSSIGGGPTEAFF. The V and J genes are TRBV28 and TRBJ1-1; D may be TRBD1 (5 bases). Per the germline V gene, CDR1 is MDHEN and CDR2 is SYDVKM. V lost 6 bases to trimming and J lost 4 bases, with 18 bases between them. The CDR3 sequence is 15 residues long.

This chain joins TRBV11-2 and TRBJ2-4, with TRBD1 matching over 10 bases. V gave up 5 bases and J gave up 0 bases; unmatched junction bases: 13. Germline values: CDR1 SGHAT, CDR2 FQNNGV. The CDR3 contains 19 residues. CDR3 sequence (DNA): TGTGCCAGCAGCCCTTACTCGGGGACAGGGGCCTTAGCCAAAAACATTCAGTACTTC. It encodes CASSPYSGTGALAKNIQYF.

CDR3 coding DNA: TGTGCCAGTAGTATTGGACAGGGTGGCTACACCTTC. Translated: CASSIGQGGYTF. The V gene is TRBV19, the J gene TRBJ1-2; 8 bases are shared with TRBD1. The CDR3 totals 12 residues. After removal of 3 bases from V and 7 bases from J, the junction contained 1 base not matched to a gene. Germline-derived CDR1 and CDR2 are LNHDA and SQIVND (reference sequence).